Below are 9 T cell receptor beta chains sequenced from a single sample in a study of glioma-infiltrating T cells. Using RNA template, CDR3s of TCR alpha and beta were amplified with iRepertoire arm-PCR. From the multiplex PCR reads, TCRdb called clonotypes with MiXCR, one entry per CDR3 protein. The repertoire includes roughly 20,000 distinct CDR3 sequences, approximately 23% of them detected once, and around 13% sits in the top ten. The sequenced sample was glioma tissue, nonneoplastic brain tissue, or PBMCs (not recorded which). All receptors derive from a human donor with low-grade glioma or glioblastoma, undergoing nonglioma brain surgery, or in good health (not recorded which).

This clonotype has at least ten counts. The chain uses TRBV6-1 and TRBJ1-2; D is perhaps TRBD1 (5 bases). This CDR3 is built from 13 residues. The germline V gene has CDR1 MNHNS and CDR2 SASEGT. The V end lost 8 bases, the J end lost 2 bases, and 12 bases lay between the germline ends. Here the CDR3 DNA reads TGTGCCAGCGAGTACAGGAGGAACTATGGCTACACCTTC. This encodes CASEYRRNYGYTF.

The chain employs TRBV9 and TRBJ2-7; 8 nucleotides align to TRBD1. The CDR3 extends over 14 amino acids. CDR1 is SGDLS and CDR2 is YYNGEE in the germline V gene. The J segment lost 2 bases and the V segment lost 8 bases, leaving 9 bases of the junction unmatched. CDR3 nucleotides: TGTGCCAGTGGGACCGGGGACAGGACCTACGAGCAGTACTTC. Translation: CASGTGDRTYEQYF.

The genes are TRBV7-2 and TRBJ1-2, with unresolved D. Between the trimmed V and J ends, which lost 2 bases and 2 bases, there was a span of 9 bases. This CDR3 comprises 14 residues. The germline gives CDR1 SGHTA, CDR2 FQGNSA. DNA of the CDR3: TGTGCCAGCAGCTTACAGGTTGGAAACTATGGCTACACCTTC. The encoded protein is CASSLQVGNYGYTF.

A remark on this clonotype: A much larger clone is a single base away; this may be a read error. V gene TRBV20-1 combines with J gene TRBJ1-4; D is unresolved. V lost 0 bases and J lost 4, with 9 bases in between. The germline CDR1 and CDR2 sequences are DFQATT and SNEGSKA (reference sequence). The CDR3 is 14 residues long. Here the CDR3 reads CSARDRMDNEKLFF. CDR3 nucleotide sequence: TGCAGTGCTAGAGATAGAATGGATAATGAAAAACTGTTTTTT.

This CDR3 is CASSLGYGYTF. CDR3 sequence (DNA): TGTGCCAGCTCGTTAGGCTATGGCTACACCTTC. V and J are TRBV18 and TRBJ1-2; D unresolved. Per germline, CDR1 KGHSH and CDR2 LQKENI. The CDR3 is 11 amino acids. Trimming stripped 6 bases from V and 4 bases from J, with 6 bases between.

With respect to this clonotype: This may be a read error, as it is one base from a much larger clone. The chain joins TRBV20-1 to TRBJ2-1; D not certain. Trimming pared 4 bases from V and 10 bases from J, leaving 11 bases between. Germline CDR1 reads DFQATT; CDR2 reads SNEGSKA (reference sequence). The CDR3 extends over 11 amino acids. In nucleotides, the CDR3 is TGCAGTGCTACGACTGGAAGGGAGCAGTTCTTC. Protein product: CSATTGREQFF.

The sample holds a few counts of this clonotype. The V gene is TRBV7-2, the J gene TRBJ2-7; 11 bases fit TRBD1. Germline-derived CDR1 and CDR2 are SGHTA and FQGNSA. Germline trimming cut 4 bases from V and 0 bases from J; bases unmatched to any gene: 8. This CDR3 comprises 17 residues. The CDR3: CASSSSTGTGGSYEQYF. CDR3 coding DNA: TGTGCCAGCAGCTCCTCAACCGGGACAGGGGGCTCCTACGAGCAGTACTTC.

This clonotype occurred many times. This sequence joins TRBV28 and TRBJ2-4, with 12 positions matching TRBD1. The CDR3 loop spans 15 amino acids. CDR1 and CDR2 from the germline V gene are MDHEN and SYDVKM. The V segment lost 7 bases and the J segment 7 bases; nucleotides outside the gene matches: 8. Here the CDR3 reads CASTSGGQGANIQYF. CDR3 DNA: TGTGCCAGCACCTCCGGGGGACAGGGGGCGAACATTCAGTACTTC.

This clonotype was recorded at least ten times. J is TRBJ2-7 and V is TRBV19; TRBD1 or TRBD2 may be the D gene (5 bases each). CDR3 size: 12 residues. Germline V lookup: CDR1 LNHDA, CDR2 SQIVND (reference sequence). Trimming shortened V by 7 bases and J by 3 bases, and 10 bases separated the two germline ends. CDR3 sequence reads: CASTSGRYEQYF. The CDR3 nucleotides read TGTGCCAGTACCTCGGGACGCTACGAGCAGTACTTC.